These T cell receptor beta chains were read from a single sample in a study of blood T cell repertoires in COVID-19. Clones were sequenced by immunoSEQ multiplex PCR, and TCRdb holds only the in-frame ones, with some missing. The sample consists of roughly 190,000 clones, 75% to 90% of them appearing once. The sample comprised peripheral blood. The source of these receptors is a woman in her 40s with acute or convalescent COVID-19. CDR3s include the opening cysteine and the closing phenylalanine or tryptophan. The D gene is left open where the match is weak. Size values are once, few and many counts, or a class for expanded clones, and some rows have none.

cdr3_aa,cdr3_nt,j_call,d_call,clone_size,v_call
CASSFYPPTVNQPQHF,TGTGCCAGCAGTTTTTACCCCCCGACAGTAAATCAGCCCCAGCATTTT,TRBJ1-5,.,.,TRBV28
CASSSGGGPAPSGELFF,TGTGCCAGCAGCTCGGGGGGGGGCCCAGCCCCCTCCGGGGAGCTGTTTTTT,TRBJ2-2,TRBD2,few,TRBV7-8
CASSSRQGVNEKLFF,TGTGCCAGCAGTTCCCGACAGGGAGTTAATGAAAAACTGTTTTTT,TRBJ1-4,TRBD1,.,TRBV6-2/TRBV6-3
CATGLQEVASLHF,TGTGCCACCGGTCTGCAGGAGGTTGCCTCCCTCCACTTT,TRBJ1-6,.,.,TRBV7-8
CASRPQGGGSHNEQFF,TGCGCCAGCAGACCACAGGGCGGGGGGTCGCACAATGAGCAGTTCTTC,TRBJ2-1,TRBD2,.,TRBV5-1
CASSFQAPYEQYF,TGTGCCAGCAGTTTCCAAGCCCCTTACGAGCAGTACTTC,TRBJ2-7,.,.,TRBV28
CASSPPSTGGYYEQYF,TGTGCCAGCTCACCACCGTCAACAGGGGGGTACTACGAGCAGTACTTC,TRBJ2-7,TRBD1,.,TRBV18
CASSVGERAADTQYF,TGTGCCAGCAGCGTAGGAGAGAGGGCTGCAGATACGCAGTATTTT,TRBJ2-3,.,.,TRBV9
CASSPRQPDSEAFF,TGTGCCAGCAGTCCCCGGCAACCAGACAGTGAAGCTTTCTTT,TRBJ1-1,.,.,TRBV6-5
CASSLPGISVGELFF,TGTGCCAGCAGCTTGCCAGGGATCTCGGTCGGGGAGCTGTTTTTT,TRBJ2-2,.,.,TRBV7-9
CASSTSGSGETQYF,TGTGCCAGTAGTACAAGCGGGAGCGGTGAGACCCAGTACTTC,TRBJ2-5,TRBD2,.,TRBV19
CASSFSGDGELFF,TGTGCCAGCAGTTTTTCGGGGGACGGGGAGCTGTTTTTT,TRBJ2-2,.,.,TRBV12-3/TRBV12-4
CASSLEGTGGVKSPLHF,TGTGCCAGCAGCTTGGAAGGGACAGGGGGCGTGAAGTCACCCCTCCACTTT,TRBJ1-6,TRBD1,.,TRBV5-5
CASSLKGTYEQYF,TGTGCCAGCAGTTTAAAGGGGACCTACGAGCAGTACTTC,TRBJ2-7,.,.,TRBV27
CASSELGAAYGYTF,TGTGCCAGCAGTGAATTGGGGGCAGCCTATGGCTACACCTTC,TRBJ1-2,.,once,TRBV2
CAWSGGQGDLFLTEAFF,TGTGCCTGGAGTGGGGGACAGGGGGACTTATTCCTCACTGAAGCTTTCTTT,TRBJ1-1,TRBD1,.,TRBV30
CASSLPGFVYSPLHF,TGTGCCAGCAGTTTACCGGGTTTTGTATATTCACCCCTCCACTTT,TRBJ1-6,.,.,TRBV28
CASSQGGQGGRTIYF,TGTGCCAGCAGCCAAGGGGGGCAGGGTGGTCGCACCATATATTTT,TRBJ1-3,.,.,TRBV3-1/TRBV3-2
CASSLERSRGYTF,TGTGCCAGCAGCTTAGAGCGGAGTAGAGGCTACACCTTC,TRBJ1-2,.,few,TRBV7-2
CASSRSLIEQYF,TGCGCCAGCAGCCGGAGCCTTATCGAGCAGTACTTC,TRBJ2-7,.,.,TRBV23-1
CASSQGRALYEKLFF,TGTGCCAGCAGCCAAGGCAGGGCTTTGTACGAAAAACTGTTTTTT,TRBJ1-4,.,.,TRBV7-8
CASIPAGGGEQFF,TGTGCCAGCATTCCGGCGGGGGGAGGCGAGCAGTTCTTC,TRBJ2-1,TRBD2,.,TRBV11-2